This T cell receptor (beta chain) emerged from a study of metastatic and nonmetastatic thyroid tumors. Study background: Thyroid patients, malignant and benign, had repertoires compared across blood and tumor or nodule tissue.

TCRdb re-called the PCR reads through MiXCR. The sample carries roughly 33,000 clones, about a sixth recorded once. Not a single patient had been given any form of treatment at any point before undergoing thyroid surgery. Trimming took off 1 base at V and 2 bases at J, with 20 bases between the two ends. The CDR3 sequence is 17 residues long. In germline, CDR1 is DFQATT, CDR2 SNEGSKA (reference sequence). This clone was seen at least ten times. This TCR was sampled from a male donor with papillary thyroid cancer or a benign thyroid nodule (not recorded which). Some clones in this sample may be carry-over from other donors' samples. The chain uses TRBV20-1 and TRBJ2-5; D perhaps matches TRBD2 (6 bases). Sample: blood. The CDR3 DNA follows: TGCAGTGCTAGAGCACCCCGCGGGCTAGCGATACAAGAGACCCAGTACTTC. Amino acids: CSARAPRGLAIQETQYF.